This entry describes one T cell receptor beta chain. Antigen unknown. V lost 1 base and J lost 0, with 10 bases in between. CDR1 GTSNPN and CDR2 SVGIG come from the germline V gene (reference sequence). The CDR3 has 15 amino acids. The data were obtained in a study of cytomegalovirus exposure and HLA in healthy donors. Study-wide results and caveats: Association of about 17,000 TCR beta sequences with HLA alleles was found at 0.05 false discovery rate in a later analysis.

A multiplex PCR was run with 60 Vbeta primers and 13 Jbeta primers. TCRdb keeps only in-frame clones here, not all; method: immunoSEQ multiplex PCR. The profile covers under 200,000 clones, with roughly 79% appearing a single time and 1.5% to 1.9% taken by the ten largest. This chain connects TRBV30 to TRBJ1-3, with D unresolved. The source of this sequence is a middle-aged man in good health and CMV-seronegative. The sequenced material came from PBMCs. The CDR3 nucleotides are TGTGCCTGGAGTGCCCCGTTCTACTCTGGAAACACCATATATTTT. As protein: CAWSAPFYSGNTIYF.